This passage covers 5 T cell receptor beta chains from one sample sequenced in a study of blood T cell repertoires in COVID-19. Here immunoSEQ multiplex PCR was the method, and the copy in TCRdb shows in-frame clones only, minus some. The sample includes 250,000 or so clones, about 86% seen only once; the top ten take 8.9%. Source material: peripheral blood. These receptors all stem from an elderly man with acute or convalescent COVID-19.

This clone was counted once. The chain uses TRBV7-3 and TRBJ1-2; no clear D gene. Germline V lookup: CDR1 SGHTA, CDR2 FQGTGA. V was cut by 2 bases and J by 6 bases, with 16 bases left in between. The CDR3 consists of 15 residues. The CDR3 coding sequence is TGTGCCAGCAGCTTAGTCGGTGGCGCGGTAGATGGCTACACCTTC. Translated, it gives CASSLVGGAVDGYTF.

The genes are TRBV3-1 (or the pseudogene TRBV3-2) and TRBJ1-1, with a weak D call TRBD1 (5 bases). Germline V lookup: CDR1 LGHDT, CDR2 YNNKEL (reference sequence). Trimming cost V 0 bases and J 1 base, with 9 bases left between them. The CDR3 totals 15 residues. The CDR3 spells CASSQDRGKNTEAFF. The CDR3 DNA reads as TGTGCCAGCAGCCAAGATAGGGGTAAGAACACTGAAGCTTTCTTT.

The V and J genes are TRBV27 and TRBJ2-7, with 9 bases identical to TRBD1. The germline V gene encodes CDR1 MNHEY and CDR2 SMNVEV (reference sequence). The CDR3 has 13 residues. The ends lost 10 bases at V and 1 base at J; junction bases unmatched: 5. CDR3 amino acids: CATDRGKSYEQYF. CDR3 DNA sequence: TGTGCCACCGACAGGGGGAAGTCCTACGAGCAGTACTTC.

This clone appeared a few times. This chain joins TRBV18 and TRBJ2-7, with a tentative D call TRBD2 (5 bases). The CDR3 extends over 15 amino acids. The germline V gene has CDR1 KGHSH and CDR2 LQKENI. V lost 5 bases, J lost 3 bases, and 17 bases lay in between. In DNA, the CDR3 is TGTGCCAGCTCATCGACGGGGAGAGCCCTCTACGAGCAGTACTTC. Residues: CASSSTGRALYEQYF.

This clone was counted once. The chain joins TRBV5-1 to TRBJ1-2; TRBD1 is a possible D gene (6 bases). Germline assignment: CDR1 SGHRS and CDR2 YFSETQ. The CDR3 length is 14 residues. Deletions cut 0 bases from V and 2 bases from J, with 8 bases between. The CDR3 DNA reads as TGCGCCAGCAGCTTGGACAGGGAAAACTATGGCTACACCTTC. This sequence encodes CASSLDRENYGYTF.